This entry describes one T cell receptor (beta chain). There is no known antigen for this receptor. No much larger clone exists at a distance of one base, and base qualities are not known. This entry belongs to a study of T cells in Graves' hyperthyroidism and ophthalmopathy (dated by TCRdb to between 2018 and 2020). About the full investigation: Peripheral blood was collected at initial diagnosis, before any treatment. A discovery cohort of about a hundred patients, 43 with Graves' ophthalmopathy and under 60 with stable Graves' hyperthyroidism, was used to find distinguishing TCR V-J signatures. Prospective prediction of ophthalmopathy was tested in an independent validation cohort consisting of roughly 20 hyperthyroidism patients and about 17 patients who later progressed to ophthalmopathy. The roughly 100 discovery patients were randomly divided into training and test sets at a 7:3 ratio. In roughly six Graves' hyperthyroidism patients, the study also compared T-cell repertoires from thyroid tissue with T-cell repertoires from blood. Following sampling, methimazole starting at 30 mg daily was given to hyperthyroidism patients, and high-dose intravenous methylprednisolone was given to ophthalmopathy patients. The paper describes TCR Vbeta CDR3 sequencing of fewer than 150 peripheral blood samples, made up of roughly 45 ophthalmopathy patients, over 70 hyperthyroidism patients and some 17 progressor patients. What the work shows at the level of the full study, not this receptor alone: During validation, the model predicted progression to ophthalmopathy a median of roughly six months ahead of onset, with just under 71% sensitivity and 72.22% specificity. Most expanded thyroid clonotypes (frequency above 0.001) were also found in blood, which suggests that blood repertoires may mirror thyroid immune responses. Sample size was not statistically predetermined, and investigators were not blinded to group allocation. A model built on a 13 V-J signature distinguished ophthalmopathy from stable hyperthyroidism, reaching around 87% sensitivity and about 81% specificity in cross-validation and 80%/75% in testing.

Via the germline V gene, CDR1 is MNHEY and CDR2 SVGEGT. Including the terminal cysteine and phenylalanine, the CDR3 comprises 15 residues. The only DNA kept is the CDR3, 45 bases in frame from the first base. V is trimmed back by 6 bases and J by 5 bases, and the junction contains 10 bases that no gene match accounts for. In the ophthalmopathy patients, disease was moderately to severely active, with a Clinical Activity Score of 3 or more, a NOSPECS grade of 4 or more, and a duration of less than 3 months. Patients with uncontrolled infections, other autoimmune diseases, pregnancy or lactation were excluded. Diagnoses were based on clinical symptoms, serum thyroxine and TRAb, thyroid ultrasound and orbital computed tomography. PBMCs were separated from under 12 ml of fresh peripheral blood using Ficoll-Paque density gradient centrifugation. Trizol reagent was used to extract total RNA, and RNA quality was then checked on an Agilent 2100 Bioanalyzer.

Amplification of TCR beta CDR3 regions was carried out from RNA transcripts. The first round of RT-PCR for the TCR CDR3 was performed with the HTBI primer set and the Qiagen OneStep RT-PCR kit. A second multiplex PCR round built the libraries, followed by size selection and purification. The libraries were sequenced on an Illumina HiSeq2000 using paired-end 100 bp reads. Processing in the source paper ran as follows. SOAPnuke was used to process the raw data, throwing out any read that contained adapters or uncalled bases, had a mean Phred below 15, or lacked an exact constant-primer or identifier match. High-quality paired reads were merged using COPE v1.2.5, and each unique nucleotide sequence was defined as a clonotype. MiTCR v1.1 was used to align clonotypes to the IMGT TRBV, TRBD and TRBJ reference segments. Only V-J combinations with frequency above 0.0001, covering 99% to 99.2% of repertoires, were analysed. The TCS score was defined as F50 (clonal expansion) divided by E x V (chaos), with BLOSUM62-based TCRdist calculated between CDR3 peptides within each V-J. Welch's t-statistics and random forest reduced roughly 530 V-J features to 13, which were used in a naive Bayes classifier (R e1071). TCRdb reworked the public reads: Q25 trimming with fastp, MiXCR clone assembly, productive beta chains retained. Merged by CDR3 protein, the rows form single entries marked with the most common genes and DNA. For this entry, the V and J calls and clone size follow TCRdb and not the study's own pipeline. Present in this sample are hundreds of thousands of distinct CDR3 sequences, more than 15% of which were seen just once. The ten most abundant clones make up around 3.3% of the sample.

The rearranged chain carries TRBV6-2 or TRBV6-3 and TRBJ1-1; 9 of the junction bases match TRBD1. Sequencing was done on a sample of blood. This TCR was recovered from a woman in her thirties or forties with Graves' ophthalmopathy. The nucleotide sequence is TGTGCCAGCAGGGATCACCGGGACAGGGTTACTGAAGCTTTCTTT. Its translation reads: CASRDHRDRVTEAFF.